This T cell receptor (beta chain) was retrieved from a study of T cells in Graves' hyperthyroidism and ophthalmopathy (dated by TCRdb to between 2017 and 2020). For the study in its entirety: Peripheral blood was collected at initial diagnosis, before any treatment. TCR V-J signatures able to tell the groups apart were searched for in a discovery cohort of 90 to 100 patients, of whom under 45 had Graves' ophthalmopathy and under 65 had stable Graves' hyperthyroidism. Prospective prediction of ophthalmopathy was tested in an independent validation cohort consisting of about 19 hyperthyroidism patients and 17 patients who later progressed to ophthalmopathy. The 100 discovery patients were randomly split 7:3 into training and test sets. In about six Graves' hyperthyroidism patients, the study also compared T-cell repertoires from thyroid tissue with T-cell repertoires from blood. After sampling, hyperthyroidism patients received methimazole starting at 30 mg daily, and ophthalmopathy patients received high-dose intravenous methylprednisolone. TCR Vbeta CDR3 sequencing of fewer than 150 peripheral blood samples (43 ophthalmopathy, 75 hyperthyroidism and roughly 17 progressor patients) is reported in the paper. Here is what the overall study found, with its caveats: Most expanded thyroid clonotypes (frequency above 0.001) were also detected in blood, a finding suggesting that blood repertoires may reflect thyroid immune responses. During validation, the model predicted progression to ophthalmopathy a median of roughly 7.1 months ahead of onset, with almost 71% sensitivity and around 72% specificity. No statistical method was used to set the sample size in advance, and investigators knew the group allocation. A 13 V-J signature model separated ophthalmopathy from stable hyperthyroidism, with nearly 90% sensitivity and 81% to 82% specificity in cross-validation and 80%/75% in testing.

Counted from cysteine to phenylalanine, this CDR3 has 16 amino acids. Only the CDR3 DNA stays, 48 bases, in frame from base 1. CDR1 and CDR2, per the germline V gene, are MDHEN and SYDVKM. Trimmed from V: 3 bases; trimmed from J: 0 bases; junction bases lacking a gene match: 3. Moderately to severely active disease, a Clinical Activity Score of at least 3, a NOSPECS grade of at least 4, and a duration under 3 months were present in ophthalmopathy patients. The study excluded patients with uncontrolled infections, other autoimmune diseases, pregnancy or lactation. Diagnoses relied on clinical symptoms, serum thyroxine and TRAb, thyroid ultrasound and orbital computed tomography. Ficoll-Paque density gradient centrifugation was used to isolate PBMCs from around 10 ml of fresh peripheral blood. Total RNA was extracted with Trizol reagent, and quality was checked on an Agilent 2100 Bioanalyzer. This clonotype was seen more than once but under ten times. Its antigen has not been determined. No qualities accompany the bases; no much larger clone lies one base away.

TCR beta CDR3 regions were amplified from RNA transcripts. The first round of RT-PCR for the TCR CDR3 was performed with the HTBI primer set and the Qiagen OneStep RT-PCR kit. Libraries were constructed in a second round of multiplex PCR, after which size selection and purification were carried out. The libraries were sequenced on an Illumina HiSeq2000 using paired-end 100 bp reads. Concerning the study's data processing: SOAPnuke was used to process the raw data, removing reads that contained adapters or uncalled bases, had a mean Phred below 15, or lacked an exact match to the constant primer or identifier. COPE v1.2.5 was used to merge the high-quality paired reads, and each unique nucleotide sequence was defined as a clonotype. Clonotypes were aligned to IMGT TRBV, TRBD and TRBJ reference segments using MiTCR v1.1. The analysis was restricted to V-J combinations with a frequency above 0.0001, which together covered 99% to 99.2% of the repertoires. A TCS score was defined as the ratio between F50 (clonal expansion) and ExV (chaos), using BLOSUM62-based TCRdist between CDR3 peptides within each V-J. Welch's t-statistics and random forest reduced roughly 500 V-J features to about 12, which were used in a naive Bayes classifier (R e1071). TCRdb's own reprocessing of the public reads used fastp at Q25 and MiXCR and kept productive beta chains. Each CDR3 protein appears once, grouped with its most common genes and DNA. TCRdb's processing, not the authors' own work, is the source of the V and J calls. The sample table contains hundreds of thousands of distinct CDR3 sequences; only one count was recorded for roughly 20% of them. The ten largest clones capture under 35% of the sample.

Sequencing used blood. The rearranged segments are TRBV28 and TRBJ2-2, with 8 junctional bases fitting TRBD2. This TCR was sampled from a man aged 25-40 years with Graves' ophthalmopathy. The DNA is as follows: TGTGCCAGCAGTTTTGTAGCGGGAACGAACACCGGGGAGCTGTTTTTT. Protein translation: CASSFVAGTNTGELFF.